This note documents a single T cell receptor (beta chain) sequence. Its antigen is not known. The sort gate was single viable CD3+CD4+CD8-CD45RO+ cells for memory CD4+ T cells. This record comes from a study of memory CD4+ T cells and cytomegalovirus serostatus. Findings and caveats of the study: Each of approximately 69 CMV-associated TCRbeta sequences occurred in one to five individuals. CMV serostatus prediction reached median AUC approximately 0.96, or 0.89 with US-trained model.

Profiled with immunoSEQ multiplex PCR; TCRdb holds only in-frame clones, not every one. Here the sample spans tens of thousands of clones, approximately 72% being singletons. Trimming pared 0 bases from V and 1 base from J, leaving 9 bases between. The CDR3 loop spans 15 amino acids. The V gene's germline CDR1 is MNHEY and CDR2 SMNVEV (reference sequence). This receptor was identified in an adult in good health and CMV-seronegative. The specimen sequenced was memory CD4+ T cells from blood. V usage is TRBV27 and J usage is TRBJ2-5; tentatively, D is TRBD2 (6 bases). In DNA form, the CDR3 reads TGTGCCAGCAGTTTATCGGGGCGGGGCCAAGAGACCCAGTACTTC. Translated: CASSLSGRGQETQYF.